What follows is one TCR beta chain and its context. The data stem from a study of blood T cell repertoires in COVID-19. Study-wide background: From the United States, Italy and Spain came samples of acute and convalescent COVID-19.

There are 13 residues in the CDR3. Germline lookup yields CDR1 SGHRS and CDR2 YFSETQ. J was trimmed by 13 bases and V by 3 bases; bases with no gene match: 10. The method was immunoSEQ multiplex PCR; TCRdb's version includes in-frame clones alone and lacks a portion of them. The top ten hold approximately 4.6% of the sample, which has under 350,000 clones, roughly 90% seen once. Sequencing was carried out using peripheral blood. The V gene is TRBV5-1, the J gene TRBJ1-2; 9 bases align to TRBD1. The sequence was obtained from a man in his forties or fifties with acute or convalescent COVID-19. The CDR3 reads CASSSSRDRVRTF. The CDR3 nucleotides are TGCGCCAGCAGCTCGTCCCGGGACAGGGTACGCACCTTC.